The clone carrying this TCR beta chain was picked up many times. TCRdb independently ran MiXCR on the 5' RACE reads; one entry per CDR3 protein. The table has approximately 44,000 distinct CDR3 sequences, about 15% seen once. These data are taken from a study of neurological immune-mediated disorders. The ends were cut back, 11 bases at V and 1 base at J, with 11 bases in the middle. The germline V gene encodes CDR1 ENHRY and CDR2 SYGVKD. This CDR3 is built from 12 residues. This clonotype originated in an older woman with HTLV-1-associated myelopathy (HAM/TSP). The chain joins TRBV10-3 to TRBJ1-1; possibly TRBD1 for D (5 bases). The specimen sequenced was CD4+ T cells from blood. The CDR3 loop is CAAGQPNTEAFF. The DNA for the CDR3 is TGTGCCGCCGGACAACCGAACACTGAAGCTTTCTTT.